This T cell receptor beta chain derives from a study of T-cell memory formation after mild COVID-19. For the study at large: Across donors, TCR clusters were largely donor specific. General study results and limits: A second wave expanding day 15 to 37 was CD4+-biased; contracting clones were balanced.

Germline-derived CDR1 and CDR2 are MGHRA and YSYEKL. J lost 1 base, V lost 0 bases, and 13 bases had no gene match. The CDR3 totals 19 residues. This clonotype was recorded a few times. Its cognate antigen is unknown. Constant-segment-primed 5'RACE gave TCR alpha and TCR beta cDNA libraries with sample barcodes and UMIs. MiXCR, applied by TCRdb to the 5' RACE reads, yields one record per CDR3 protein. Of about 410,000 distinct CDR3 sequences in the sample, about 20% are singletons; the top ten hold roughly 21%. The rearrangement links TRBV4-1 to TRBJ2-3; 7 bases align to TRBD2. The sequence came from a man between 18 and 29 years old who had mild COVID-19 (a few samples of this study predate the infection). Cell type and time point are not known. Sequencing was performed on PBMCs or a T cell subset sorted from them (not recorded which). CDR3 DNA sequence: TGCGCCAGCAGCCAAGATACGGCGGGGAGGGGAAGGGGCACAGATACGCAGTATTTT. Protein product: CASSQDTAGRGRGTDTQYF.